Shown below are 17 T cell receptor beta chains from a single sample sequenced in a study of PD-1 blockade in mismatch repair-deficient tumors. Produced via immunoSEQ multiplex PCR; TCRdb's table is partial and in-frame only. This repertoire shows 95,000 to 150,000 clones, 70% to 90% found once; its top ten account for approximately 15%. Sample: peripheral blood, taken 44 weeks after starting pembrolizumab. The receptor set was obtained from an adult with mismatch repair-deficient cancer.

The CDR3 DNA follows: TGTGCCAGCAGCACACAGGAGCCTTGGGGCGAGCAGTACTTC. This translates into CASSTQEPWGEQYF. This chain connects TRBV7-9 to TRBJ2-7, with D perhaps matching TRBD1 (5 bases). This CDR3 has 14 residues. V gave up 5 bases and J gave up 6 bases, with 17 bases separating them. The germline V gene has CDR1 SEHNR and CDR2 FQNEAQ (reference sequence).

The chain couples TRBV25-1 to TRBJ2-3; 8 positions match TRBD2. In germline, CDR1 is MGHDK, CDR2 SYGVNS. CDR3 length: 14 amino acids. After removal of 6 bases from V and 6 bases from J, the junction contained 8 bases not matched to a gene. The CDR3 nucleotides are TGTGCCAGCAGCCCAGCGGGGGCGAGGGATACGCAGTATTTT. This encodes CASSPAGARDTQYF. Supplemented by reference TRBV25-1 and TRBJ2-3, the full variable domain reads EADIYQTPRYLVIGTGKKITLECSQTMGHDKMYWYQQDPGMELHLIHYSYGVNSTEKGDLSSESTVSRIRTEHFPLTLESARPSHTSQYLCASSPAGARDTQYFGPGTRLTVL.

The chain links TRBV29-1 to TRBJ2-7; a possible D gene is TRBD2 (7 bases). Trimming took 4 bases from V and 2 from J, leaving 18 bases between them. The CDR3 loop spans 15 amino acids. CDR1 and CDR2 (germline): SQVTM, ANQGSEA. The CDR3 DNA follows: TGCAGCGTTGCCCGCGGAGGGGGGGTCCCCTACGAGCAGTACTTC. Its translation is CSVARGGGVPYEQYF.

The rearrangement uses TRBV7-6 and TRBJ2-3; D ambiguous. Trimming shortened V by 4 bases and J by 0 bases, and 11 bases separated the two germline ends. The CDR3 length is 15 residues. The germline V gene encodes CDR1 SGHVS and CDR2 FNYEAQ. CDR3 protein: CASSSPLLSTDTQYF. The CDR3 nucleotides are TGTGCCAGCAGCTCCCCTCTATTGAGCACAGATACGCAGTATTTT.

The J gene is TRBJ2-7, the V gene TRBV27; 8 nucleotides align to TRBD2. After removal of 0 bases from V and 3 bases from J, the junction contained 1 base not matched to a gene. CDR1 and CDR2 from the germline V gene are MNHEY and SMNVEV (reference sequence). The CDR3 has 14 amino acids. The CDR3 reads CASSLSGTSYEQYF. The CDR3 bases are TGTGCCAGCAGTTTATCTGGGACTAGCTACGAGCAGTACTTC.

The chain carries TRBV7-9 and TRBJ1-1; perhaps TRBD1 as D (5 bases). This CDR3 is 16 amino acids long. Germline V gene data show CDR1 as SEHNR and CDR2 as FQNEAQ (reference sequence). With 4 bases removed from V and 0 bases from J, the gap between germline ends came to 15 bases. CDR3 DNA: TGTGCCAGCAGCTCCGGGCCCCGACAGATGAACACTGAAGCTTTCTTT. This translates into CASSSGPRQMNTEAFF.

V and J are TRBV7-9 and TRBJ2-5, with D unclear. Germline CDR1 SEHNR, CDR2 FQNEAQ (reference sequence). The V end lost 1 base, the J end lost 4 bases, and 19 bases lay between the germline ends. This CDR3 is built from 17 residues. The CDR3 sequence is CASSLGRGVGRIETQYF. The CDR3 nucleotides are TGTGCCAGCAGCTTAGGGCGCGGTGTGGGTCGGATAGAGACCCAGTACTTC.

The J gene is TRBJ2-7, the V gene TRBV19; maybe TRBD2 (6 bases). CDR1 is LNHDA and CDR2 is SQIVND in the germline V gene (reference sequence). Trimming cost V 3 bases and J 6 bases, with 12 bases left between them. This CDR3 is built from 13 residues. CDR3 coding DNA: TGTGCCAGTAGTATCCACGGGAGTGTCGAGCAGTACTTC. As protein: CASSIHGSVEQYF.

The CDR3 region is CASSLGHNEQFF. Written as DNA, the CDR3 is TGTGCCAGCAGCTTAGGGCACAATGAGCAGTTCTTC. This chain joins TRBV7-3 and TRBJ2-1; D ambiguous. This CDR3 contains 12 residues. V was shortened by 2 bases and J by 5 bases, with 4 bases between the two germline ends. From germline, CDR1 is SGHTA and CDR2 FQGTGA.

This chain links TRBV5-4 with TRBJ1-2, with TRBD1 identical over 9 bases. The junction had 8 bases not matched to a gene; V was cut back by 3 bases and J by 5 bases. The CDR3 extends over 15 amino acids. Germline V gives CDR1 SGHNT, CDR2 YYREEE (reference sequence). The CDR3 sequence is CASSSTGGKWYGYTF. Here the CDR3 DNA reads TGTGCCAGCAGCTCAACAGGGGGCAAATGGTATGGCTACACCTTC.

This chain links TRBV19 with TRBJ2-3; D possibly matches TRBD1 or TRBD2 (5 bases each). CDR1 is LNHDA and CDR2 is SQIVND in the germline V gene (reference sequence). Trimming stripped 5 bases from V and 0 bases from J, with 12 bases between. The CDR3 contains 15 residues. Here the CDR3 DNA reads TGTGCCAGTAGTTTGGGGACGTCTAGCACAGATACGCAGTATTTT. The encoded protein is CASSLGTSSTDTQYF.

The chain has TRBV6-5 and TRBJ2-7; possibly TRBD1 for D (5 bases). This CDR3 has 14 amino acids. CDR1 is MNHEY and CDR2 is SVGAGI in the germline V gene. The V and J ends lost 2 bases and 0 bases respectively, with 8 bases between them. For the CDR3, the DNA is TGTGCCAGCAGTTACCCAGACAGCTCCTACGAGCAGTACTTC. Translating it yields CASSYPDSSYEQYF.

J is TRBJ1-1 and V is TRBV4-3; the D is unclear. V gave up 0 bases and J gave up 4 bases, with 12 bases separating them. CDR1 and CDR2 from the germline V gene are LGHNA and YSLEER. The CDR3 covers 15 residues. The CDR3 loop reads CASSQELFGSTEAFF. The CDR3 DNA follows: TGCGCCAGCAGCCAAGAATTATTCGGTAGCACTGAAGCTTTCTTT.

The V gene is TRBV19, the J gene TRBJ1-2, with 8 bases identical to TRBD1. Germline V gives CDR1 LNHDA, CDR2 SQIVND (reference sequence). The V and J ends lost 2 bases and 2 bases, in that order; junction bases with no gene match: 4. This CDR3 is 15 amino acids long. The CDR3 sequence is CASSIRTGSNYGYTF. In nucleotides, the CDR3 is TGTGCCAGTAGTATAAGGACAGGGTCAAACTATGGCTACACCTTC. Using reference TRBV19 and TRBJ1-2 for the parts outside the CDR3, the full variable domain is DGGITQSPKYLFRKEGQNVTLSCEQNLNHDAMYWYRQDPGQGLRLIYYSQIVNDFQKGDIAEGYSVSREKKESFPLTVTSAQKNPTAFYLCASSIRTGSNYGYTFGSGTRLTVV.

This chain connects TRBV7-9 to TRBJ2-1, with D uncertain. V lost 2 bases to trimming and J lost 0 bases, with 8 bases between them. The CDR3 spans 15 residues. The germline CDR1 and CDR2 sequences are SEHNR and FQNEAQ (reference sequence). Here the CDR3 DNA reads TGTGCCAGCAGCTTACCCCCGAGCTCCTACAATGAGCAGTTCTTC. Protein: CASSLPPSSYNEQFF.

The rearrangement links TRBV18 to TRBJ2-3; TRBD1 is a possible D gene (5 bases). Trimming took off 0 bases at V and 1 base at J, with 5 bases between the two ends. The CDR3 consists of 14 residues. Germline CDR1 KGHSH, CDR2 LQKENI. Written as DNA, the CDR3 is TGTGCCAGCTCACCACCGACAGGCACAGATACGCAGTATTTT. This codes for CASSPPTGTDTQYF.

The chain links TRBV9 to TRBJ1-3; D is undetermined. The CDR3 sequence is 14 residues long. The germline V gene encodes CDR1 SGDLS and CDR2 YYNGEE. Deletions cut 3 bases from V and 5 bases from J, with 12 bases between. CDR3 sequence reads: CASSGTGRRNTIYF. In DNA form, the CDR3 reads TGTGCCAGCAGCGGCACCGGGAGAAGAAACACCATATATTTT.